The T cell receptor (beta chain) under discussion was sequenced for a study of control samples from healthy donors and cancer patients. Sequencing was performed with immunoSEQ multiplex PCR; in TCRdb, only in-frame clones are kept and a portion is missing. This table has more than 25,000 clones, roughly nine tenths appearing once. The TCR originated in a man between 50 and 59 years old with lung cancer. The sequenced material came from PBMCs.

This CDR3 reads CASRRSGSGEQYF. The CDR3, as DNA: TGCGCCAGCAGAAGATCCGGAAGTGGCGAGCAGTACTTC. The chain employs TRBV5-1 and TRBJ2-7, with D unclear. V was clipped by 5 bases and J by 6 bases, with 15 bases between them. CDR1 is SGHRS and CDR2 is YFSETQ in the germline V gene. This CDR3 region has 13 residues.